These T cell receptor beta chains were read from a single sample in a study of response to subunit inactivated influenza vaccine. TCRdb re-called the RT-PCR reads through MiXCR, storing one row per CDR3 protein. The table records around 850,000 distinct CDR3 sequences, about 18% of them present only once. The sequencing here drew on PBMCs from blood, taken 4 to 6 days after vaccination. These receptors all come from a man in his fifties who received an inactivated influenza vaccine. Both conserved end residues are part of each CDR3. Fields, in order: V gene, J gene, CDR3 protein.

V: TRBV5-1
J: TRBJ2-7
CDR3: CASSSRDTGAYEQYF

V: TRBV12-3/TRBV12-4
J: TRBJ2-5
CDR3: CASRPSGATQETQYF

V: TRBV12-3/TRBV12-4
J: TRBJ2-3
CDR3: CASSFSGGAADTQYF

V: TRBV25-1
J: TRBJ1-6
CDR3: CASSEIYSPLHF

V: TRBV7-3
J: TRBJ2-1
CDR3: CASSLTSGGGVEQFF

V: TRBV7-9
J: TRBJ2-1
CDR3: CASSFGGSGHEQFF

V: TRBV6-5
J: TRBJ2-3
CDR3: CASSWELAGDTQYF

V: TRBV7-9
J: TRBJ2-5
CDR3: CASSSPRGQGHETQYF

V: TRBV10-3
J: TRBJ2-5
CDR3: CAISGGTSAETQYF

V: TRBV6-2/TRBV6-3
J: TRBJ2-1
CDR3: CASSYAPGTYNEQFF

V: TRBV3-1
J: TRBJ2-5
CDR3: CASSQDARTTQYF

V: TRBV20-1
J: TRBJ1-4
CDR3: CSALDRKKYEKLFF

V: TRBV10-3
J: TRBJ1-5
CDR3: CAIREAGQPQHF

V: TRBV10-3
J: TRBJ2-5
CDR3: CAISESLEETQYF

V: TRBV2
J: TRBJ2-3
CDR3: CASSWTSGGFSTDTQYF

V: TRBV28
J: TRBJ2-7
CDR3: CASSSREQVYEQYF

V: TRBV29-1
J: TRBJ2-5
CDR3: CSVEPGGLQETQYF

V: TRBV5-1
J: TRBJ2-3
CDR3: CASSRDKISDTQYF

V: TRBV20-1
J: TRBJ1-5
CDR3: CSAIISNQPQHF

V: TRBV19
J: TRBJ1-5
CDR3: CASKYGWEYNQPQHF

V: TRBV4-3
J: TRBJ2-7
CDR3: CASSQDFSPLGRGEQYF

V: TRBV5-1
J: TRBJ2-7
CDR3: CASSPVLAGVPHEQYF

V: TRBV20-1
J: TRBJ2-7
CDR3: CSARELGQGSYEQYF

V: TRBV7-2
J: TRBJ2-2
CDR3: CASSFVGSGELFF

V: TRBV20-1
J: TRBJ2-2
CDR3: CSAGTGNTGELFF

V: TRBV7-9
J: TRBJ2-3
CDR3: CASSPRVSPGRTDTQYF

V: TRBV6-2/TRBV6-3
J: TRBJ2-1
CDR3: CASSYGTGGQGEQFF

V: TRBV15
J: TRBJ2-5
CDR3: CATSREGLAGSAQYF

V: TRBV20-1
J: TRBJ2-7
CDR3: CSARGQRGHHEQYF

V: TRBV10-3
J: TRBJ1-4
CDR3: CAISPGQGAGGTNEKLFF

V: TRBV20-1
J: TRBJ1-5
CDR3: CSAIREGANQPQHF

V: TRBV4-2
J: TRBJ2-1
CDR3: CASSQFAGQTYNEQFF

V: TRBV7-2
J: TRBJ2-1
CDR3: CASSLAYMSGGQFF

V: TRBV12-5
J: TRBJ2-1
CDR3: CASAPRVNNEQFF

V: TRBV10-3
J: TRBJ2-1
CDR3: CAITQGLADNEQFF

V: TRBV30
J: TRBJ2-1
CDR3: CAWSPGGWEQFF

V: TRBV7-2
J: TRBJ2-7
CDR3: CASSKGVSEQYF

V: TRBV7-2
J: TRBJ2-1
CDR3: CASSLAGGLYNEQFF

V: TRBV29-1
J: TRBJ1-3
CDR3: CSGGVGNTIYF

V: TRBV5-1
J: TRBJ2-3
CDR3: CASSHRTSGISTDTQYF

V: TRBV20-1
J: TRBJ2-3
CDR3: CSAGLAGAHTQYF

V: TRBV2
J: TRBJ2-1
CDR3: CARRIERGEQFF

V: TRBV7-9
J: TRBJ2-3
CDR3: CASSPGAGAGTDTQYF

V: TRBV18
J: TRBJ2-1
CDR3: CASSPPRSGGRADEQFF

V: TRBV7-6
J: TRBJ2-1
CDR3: CASSSVIWGGVGEQFF

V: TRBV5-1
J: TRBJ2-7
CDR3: CASRRGLAGDPFSYEQYF

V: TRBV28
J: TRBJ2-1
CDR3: CASSPGAPPSNEQFF

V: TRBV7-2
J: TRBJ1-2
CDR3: CASSLEAGGGYTF

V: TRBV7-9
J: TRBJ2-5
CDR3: CASSLAWRQETQYF

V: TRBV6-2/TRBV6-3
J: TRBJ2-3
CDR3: CASSRGQGGSRDTQYF

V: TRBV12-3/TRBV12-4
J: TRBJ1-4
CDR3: CASSLKSLGEKLFF

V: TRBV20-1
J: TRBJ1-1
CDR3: CSARGFGGLQGAGKNTEAFF

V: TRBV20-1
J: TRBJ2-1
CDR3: CSAVSQLRDWKFF

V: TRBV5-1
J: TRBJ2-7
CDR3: CASSLTGASPYEQYF

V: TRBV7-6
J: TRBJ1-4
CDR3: CASSLHRETNEKLFF

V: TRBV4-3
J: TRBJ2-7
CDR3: CASSQEWAPRDSHYEQYF

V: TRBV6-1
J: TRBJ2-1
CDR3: CASRQGFSYNEQFF

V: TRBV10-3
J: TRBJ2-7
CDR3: CAIRVDSYEQYF

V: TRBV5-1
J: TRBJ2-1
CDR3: CASSLAGEGYNEQFF